This T cell receptor beta chain was sequenced for a study of Ad26.COV2.S vaccination and SARS-CoV-2 variants. As for the study in general: Doses of Ad26.COV2.S were injected into muscle once or twice, 56 days apart.

The CDR3 consists of 13 residues. Germline loops: CDR1 MNHEY, CDR2 SVGAGI. Trimming pared 5 bases from V and 0 bases from J, leaving 7 bases between. General observations from the study: From the TCR breadth and depth analyses, total T cell responses may have been underestimated.

Treatment defined: about 20 received Ad26.COV2.S at low or high dose, single or two shots; five or six received placebo; per-sample allocation not given. Sample collection was performed on day 63 after the first vaccine or placebo injection. Aged 18-55 years, donor was enrolled in Boston in 2020. An Ad26 vector was used to express Wuhan-strain SARS-CoV-2 spike as the vaccine. Concerning this clone itself: Its antigen remains unknown.

Assay used: immunoSEQ multiplex PCR; TCRdb lists only in-frame clones, some missing. The profile shows under 550,000 clones, around 89% of them singletons. The chain employs TRBV6-5 and TRBJ1-1; D ambiguous. Source: peripheral blood, taken in a trial of Ad26.COV2.S vaccine versus placebo. The TCR was taken from a person aged 18-60 years who received the Ad26.COV2.S COVID-19 vaccine or a placebo. The CDR3 is CASSPRMNTEAFF. The CDR3, as DNA: TGTGCCAGCAGTCCCAGAATGAACACTGAAGCTTTCTTT.